These 17 T cell receptor beta chains share one sample of origin, sequenced in a study of T cell clonotyping in hematopoietic cell transplantation. Data came from immunoSEQ multiplex PCR; TCRdb stores just in-frame clones and leaves some out. This sample has around 12,000 clones, with under 95% found just once. The sequencing input was peripheral blood mononuclear cells. The receptor source for this set is a woman aged 45-65 years in good health. Some clones in this sample may be carry-over from other donors' samples.

J is TRBJ1-2 and V is TRBV11-2; D remains ambiguous. The germline V and J ends were trimmed by 0 bases and 4 bases, with 12 bases remaining between them. There are 15 residues in the CDR3. Looked up from germline, CDR1 is SGHAT and CDR2 is FQNNGV. CDR3 sequence: CASSLESSGLYGYTF. Here the CDR3 DNA reads TGTGCCAGCAGCTTAGAGTCCAGTGGCCTCTATGGCTACACCTTC.

This clone was seen just once. The chain has TRBV30 and TRBJ2-7, with 8 positions matching TRBD1. The CDR3 is 14 amino acids. CDR1 is GTSNPN, CDR2 SVGIG, per germline (reference sequence). The trim removed 5 bases at V and 4 bases at J, leaving 10 bases unmatched. CDR3 region: CAWGEGTGVYEQYF. CDR3 nucleotides: TGTGCCTGGGGCGAAGGGACAGGTGTTTACGAGCAGTACTTC.

The chain is built from TRBV9 and TRBJ1-1; the D is unclear. The CDR3 totals 13 residues. Germline CDR1 SGDLS, CDR2 YYNGEE. Trimming took 4 bases from V and 5 from J, leaving 12 bases between them. The CDR3 DNA reads TGTGCCAGCAGCTTTAGTTCAGGTACTGAAGCTTTCTTT. It encodes CASSFSSGTEAFF.

The chain joins TRBV7-5 to TRBJ1-4. TRBV7-5 is assigned pseudogene status. The length of the CDR3 is 15 residues. CDR3 region: CARSYKARTNEKLFF. The CDR3 bases are TGTGCCAGAAGCTATAAGGCGCGGACTAATGAAAAACTGTTTTTT.

This clone was seen only a few times. The rearrangement uses TRBV28 and TRBJ2-1; D ambiguous. This CDR3 has 15 amino acids. Germline CDR1 MDHEN, CDR2 SYDVKM. Trimming took off 6 bases at V and 1 base at J, with 13 bases between the two ends. CDR3 coding DNA: TGTGCCAGCAGGGCCGACGTAGGTTCCTACAATGAGCAGTTCTTC. The encoded protein is CASRADVGSYNEQFF.

This chain joins TRBV7-2 and TRBJ2-5, with 12 bases matching TRBD2. The CDR3 has 18 amino acids. Germline loops: CDR1 SGHTA, CDR2 FQGNSA. The trim removed 1 base at V and 0 bases at J, leaving 6 bases unmatched. The CDR3 is CASSLGPSGGGYQETQYF. The DNA for the CDR3 is TGTGCCAGCAGCTTAGGTCCTAGCGGGGGGGGGTACCAAGAGACCCAGTACTTC.

The V call is TRBV4-2, the J call TRBJ1-1; TRBD1 is a possible D gene (6 bases). Deletions cut 0 bases from V and 0 bases from J, with 11 bases between. Germline V gene data show CDR1 as LGHNA and CDR2 as YNFKEQ. The CDR3 consists of 16 residues. The CDR3, as DNA: TGTGCCAGCAGCCAAGACCCTGGACAGTTGAACACTGAAGCTTTCTTT. This translates into CASSQDPGQLNTEAFF.

This rearrangement joins TRBV5-6 to TRBJ1-4, with a possible D match to TRBD1 (6 bases). The CDR3 length is 12 residues. Germline CDR1 SGHDT, CDR2 YYEEEE. V lost 4 bases to trimming and J lost 6 bases, with 7 bases between them. For the CDR3, the DNA is TGTGCCAGCAGCCGACAGGATGAAAAACTGTTTTTT. This codes for CASSRQDEKLFF.

The J gene is TRBJ1-1, the V gene TRBV10-3; D might be TRBD1 (5 bases). This CDR3 is built from 12 residues. Trimming shortened V by 5 bases and J by 7 bases, and 11 bases separated the two germline ends. The germline CDR1 and CDR2 sequences are ENHRY and SYGVKD. For the CDR3, the DNA is TGTGCCATCAGTCCCAGGGACGGTGAAGCTTTCTTT. Protein: CAISPRDGEAFF.

The rearrangement uses TRBV6-1 and TRBJ1-2; D not resolved. The CDR3 has 14 residues. Germline V gene data show CDR1 as MNHNS and CDR2 as SASEGT. Trimming took off 4 bases at V and 1 base at J, with 10 bases between the two ends. In nucleotides, the CDR3 is TGTGCCAGCAGTGGTAGTGGACGTAACTATGGCTACACCTTC. It codes for CASSGSGRNYGYTF.

The genes are TRBV5-1 and TRBJ1-3; D not certain. This CDR3 is 16 amino acids long. The V end was cut by 0 bases, the J end by 4 bases, with 14 bases between. The germline V gene encodes CDR1 SGHRS and CDR2 YFSETQ. Written as DNA, the CDR3 is TGCGCCAGCAGCTTGGAGGGCCCAAGGGCCGGAAACACCATATATTTT. This gives the protein CASSLEGPRAGNTIYF.

The chain is built from TRBV6-4 and TRBJ2-3, with TRBD2 identical over 11 bases. This CDR3 is built from 15 residues. In germline, CDR1 is MRHNA, CDR2 SNTAGT. The J segment lost 1 base and the V segment lost 4 bases, leaving 1 base of the junction unmatched. The CDR3, as DNA: TGTGCCAGCAGTGTTAGCGGGGGGGGCACAGATACGCAGTATTTT. Its translation is CASSVSGGGTDTQYF.

The chain combines TRBV5-6 with TRBJ1-2, with D maybe TRBD1 (5 bases). CDR3 size: 13 residues. V gave up 7 bases and J gave up 2 bases, with 12 bases separating them. Germline loops: CDR1 SGHDT, CDR2 YYEEEE. DNA for the CDR3: TGTGCCAGCGCCCGCCGGGGGAACTATGGCTACACCTTC. It encodes CASARRGNYGYTF.

The genes are TRBV4-3 and TRBJ2-2; D remains ambiguous. The CDR3 has 15 residues. Per the germline V gene, CDR1 is LGHNA and CDR2 is YSLEER. The germline V and J ends were trimmed by 0 bases and 3 bases, with 8 bases remaining between them. CDR3 sequence (DNA): TGCGCCAGCAGCCAAGATCCGGGTTACACCGGGGAGCTGTTTTTT. Amino acids: CASSQDPGYTGELFF.

The chain links TRBV5-6 to TRBJ2-2; D is ambiguous. The CDR3 loop spans 14 amino acids. Trimming removed 1 base from V and 8 bases from J, with 12 bases in between. Germline CDR1 SGHDT, CDR2 YYEEEE. The CDR3, as DNA: TGTGCCAGCAGCTTGCGGCGCGAAAGGGGGGAGCTGTTTTTT. Translated, it gives CASSLRRERGELFF.

This clone was detected only once. The chain combines TRBV29-1 with TRBJ2-2, with TRBD2 matching 7 bases. This CDR3 comprises 14 residues. In germline, CDR1 is SQVTM, CDR2 ANQGSEA. V was clipped by 7 bases and J by 5 bases; unmatched bases: 10. This CDR3 is CSAGRDYGTGELFF. Here the CDR3 DNA reads TGCAGCGCGGGCCGGGACTACGGGACCGGGGAGCTGTTTTTT.

The chain is built from TRBV25-1 and TRBJ2-2; D might be TRBD1 (6 bases). CDR3 length: 14 amino acids. Trimming pared 6 bases from V and 1 base from J, leaving 9 bases between. Per germline, CDR1 MGHDK and CDR2 SYGVNS. The CDR3 coding sequence is TGTGCCAGCAGGAAGGGACAGAACACCGGGGAGCTGTTTTTT. Amino acids: CASRKGQNTGELFF.